This T cell receptor beta chain was sequenced in a study of glioma-infiltrating T cells after dendritic cell vaccination. Study information: Monocyte-derived dendritic cells, cultured approximately seven days with IL-4 and GM-CSF, were pulsed with autologous tumor lysate. Three intradermal dendritic cell vaccine injections were given every two weeks.

This CDR3 is 16 amino acids long. Looked up from germline, CDR1 is LGHNA and CDR2 is YNFKEQ. Trimming pared 2 bases from V and 3 bases from J, leaving 14 bases between. Only in-frame clones appear in the TCRdb table, and some are missing; sequencing was by immunoSEQ multiplex PCR. The data show roughly 80,000 clones, roughly 91% seen once. This clone was seen a single time. Time point in this sample: after dendritic cell vaccination, including at tumor progression/relapse. Sequencing used blood, obtained after dendritic cell vaccination. This receptor was taken from a human donor with glioblastoma. V is TRBV4-2 and J is TRBJ2-1, with D maybe TRBD1 (6 bases). CDR3 sequence (DNA): TGTGCCAGCAGCCAACGCGGCGGACAGTACTACAATGAGCAGTTCTTC. Protein product: CASSQRGGQYYNEQFF.